This T cell receptor (beta chain) was recovered during a study of T cells in Graves' hyperthyroidism and ophthalmopathy. This CDR3 comprises 12 residues. Unmatched junction bases numbered 4, after V lost 7 bases and J lost 6 bases. RNA transcripts gave rise to amplified TCR beta CDR3 regions. HTBI primers were employed in a first-round RT-PCR of the TCR CDR3. MiXCR was run by TCRdb on the multiplex PCR reads, yielding one entry per CDR3 protein. The table lists roughly 250,000 distinct CDR3 sequences, less than 15% of them singletons. Sequenced material: blood. The sequence derives from a woman aged 40 to 55 with Graves' hyperthyroidism that later progressed to Graves' ophthalmopathy. The chain couples TRBV12-3 or TRBV12-4 to TRBJ2-7; 9 bases are shared with TRBD1. The CDR3 loop reads CASTNRGPEQYF. The CDR3 DNA sequence: TGTGCCAGCACCAACAGGGGGCCCGAGCAGTACTTC.